The 31 T cell receptor beta chains presented below share a single source sample, sequenced in a study of cytomegalovirus exposure and HLA in healthy donors. 13 Jbeta primers and 60 Vbeta primers were used for the PCR. Sequencing was performed with immunoSEQ multiplex PCR; in TCRdb, only in-frame clones are kept and a portion is missing. The table records 140,000 to 150,000 clones, 77% of them present only once. Sequencing was carried out using PBMCs. Receptors were obtained from a male donor in good health and CMV-seronegative.

The chain links TRBV30 to TRBJ1-1; TRBD1 matches at 8 bases. The CDR3 totals 13 residues. Trimming cost V 7 bases and J 4 bases; bases outside gene matches: 8. Looked up from germline, CDR1 is GTSNPN and CDR2 is SVGIG (reference sequence). The CDR3 here is CASNRGSGTEAFF. Here the CDR3 DNA reads TGTGCCTCCAACAGGGGGTCAGGCACTGAAGCTTTCTTT.

The chain couples TRBV5-1 to TRBJ2-7; 9 bases align to TRBD2. V shed 6 bases and J 2 bases; nucleotides not matched to a gene: 9. The CDR3 is 15 amino acids. Germline V gene data show CDR1 as SGHRS and CDR2 as YFSETQ. The CDR3 nucleotides read TGCGCCAGCAAACTGATCGGACTAGCGACCTACGAGCAGTACTTC. This translates into CASKLIGLATYEQYF.

The DNA of the CDR3 is TGCGCCAGCAGTGATTTCAACAGCGGGGGAACCGGGGAGCTGTTTTTT. Protein: CASSDFNSGGTGELFF. This chain connects TRBV10-1 to TRBJ2-2; 8 bases agree with TRBD2. Germline V gene lookup returns CDR1 WNHNN and CDR2 SYGVQD (reference sequence). This CDR3 region has 16 residues. The trim removed 3 bases at V and 5 bases at J, leaving 8 bases unmatched.

The rearrangement links TRBV7-2 to TRBJ1-3; D remains ambiguous. Germline CDR1 is SGHTA and CDR2 is FQGNSA. Trimming took off 1 base at V and 6 bases at J, with 4 bases between the two ends. CDR3 length: 12 residues. CDR3 sequence: CASSLGINTIYF. For the CDR3, the DNA is TGTGCCAGCAGCTTAGGTATAAACACCATATATTTT.

The chain links TRBV11-2 to TRBJ2-5; the match to TRBD2 covers 8 bases. The CDR3 is 15 amino acids. In germline, CDR1 is SGHAT, CDR2 FQNNGV. V trimming: 0 bases; J trimming: 5 bases; junction bases outside the gene matches: 5. This CDR3 reads CASSLERLAHETQYF. The CDR3 region has the DNA TGTGCCAGCAGCTTAGAGCGACTAGCGCACGAGACCCAGTACTTC.

The chain joins TRBV9 to TRBJ2-5, with D hard to call. Trimming took off 0 bases at V and 2 bases at J, with 11 bases between the two ends. This CDR3 is built from 15 residues. Germline V gene lookup returns CDR1 SGDLS and CDR2 YYNGEE. The DNA for the CDR3 is TGTGCCAGCAGCGTAGGTGGCGGAAGTCAAGAGACCCAGTACTTC. It translates to CASSVGGGSQETQYF.

This rearrangement joins TRBV19 to TRBJ1-2; D not resolved. The germline gives CDR1 LNHDA, CDR2 SQIVND (reference sequence). The CDR3 is 14 residues long. With 4 bases removed from V and 6 bases from J, the gap between germline ends came to 15 bases. Here the CDR3 DNA reads TGTGCCAGTAGTAAAGGCGCAGGCTTAAATGGCTACACCTTC. Its translation is CASSKGAGLNGYTF.

This chain links TRBV19 with TRBJ2-5, with 9 bases identical to TRBD2. The CDR3 covers 14 residues. V was clipped by 9 bases and J by 0 bases; unmatched bases: 5. Germline CDR1 LNHDA, CDR2 SQIVND (reference sequence). The CDR3 DNA sequence: TGTGCCAGCGCGGGACTAGCAGACCAAGAGACCCAGTACTTC. It yields the protein CASAGLADQETQYF.

V usage is TRBV10-3 and J usage is TRBJ2-7; the match to TRBD2 covers 13 bases. V lost 2 bases to trimming and J lost 6 bases; unmatched junction nucleotides: 4. The germline V gene has CDR1 ENHRY and CDR2 SYGVKD. This CDR3 has 15 residues. CDR3 residues: CAISEAGLAGAEQYF. CDR3 sequence (DNA): TGTGCCATCAGTGAGGCAGGACTAGCGGGAGCCGAGCAGTACTTC.

The chain joins TRBV25-1 to TRBJ1-1; unclear D gene. Germline V gives CDR1 MGHDK, CDR2 SYGVNS. This CDR3 comprises 14 residues. The germline V and J ends were trimmed by 7 bases and 0 bases, with 12 bases remaining between them. The chain's CDR3 is CASKGGQMNTEAFF. CDR3 coding DNA: TGTGCCAGCAAGGGCGGGCAGATGAACACTGAAGCTTTCTTT.

The chain couples TRBV5-4 to TRBJ2-5; the D gene is possibly TRBD1 (5 bases). Trimming pared 0 bases from V and 5 bases from J, leaving 17 bases between. This CDR3 has 16 residues. Germline values: CDR1 SGHNT, CDR2 YYREEE (reference sequence). The CDR3, as DNA: TGTGCCAGCAGCTTGGGAATTGCAGGGCCCGTGGAGACCCAGTACTTC. It specifies CASSLGIAGPVETQYF.

About this clone itself: An end of the junction does not agree with germline; a read error may underlie this. The chain uses TRBV29-1 and TRBJ2-4; D is possibly TRBD1 (5 bases). The CDR3 sequence is 14 residues long. The germline V gene has CDR1 SQVTM and CDR2 ANQGSEA. The CDR3 DNA sequence: TGCAGCGTTGAAGGTGGACAAGCCAAAAACAGTCAGTACTTC. Translated, it gives CSVEGGQAKNSQYF.

V usage is TRBV2 and J usage is TRBJ2-7, with TRBD2 matching over 10 bases. Trimming took 4 bases from V and 3 from J; bases not matched to a gene: 12. Per the germline V gene, CDR1 is SNHLY and CDR2 is FYNNEI. The CDR3 is 17 amino acids. The CDR3 nucleotides are TGTGCCAGCAGTGCCACTTGGACTAGCGGCCACATCTACGAGCAGTACTTC. It codes for CASSATWTSGHIYEQYF.

Details on this clone: The junction does not match germline at one end; this may be a read error. This chain uses TRBV7-9 with TRBJ2-7, with D possibly TRBD1 on 6 matching bases. The CDR3 consists of 14 residues. Germline values: CDR1 SEHNR, CDR2 FQNEAQ (reference sequence). CDR3 in DNA: TGTTCCAGCAGCCCGACCACACAGGGAGACGAGCAGTACTTC. Translation gives CSSSPTTQGDEQYF.

The CDR3 nucleotides are TGTGCCAGCAGCGACCGACCCCAAGGGGTAGGGAACACCGGGGAGCTGTTTTTT. As protein: CASSDRPQGVGNTGELFF. The rearrangement joins TRBV7-3 to TRBJ2-2, with D possibly being TRBD1 (5 bases). The CDR3 runs 18 residues. Germline V lookup: CDR1 SGHTA, CDR2 FQGTGA. The V gene lost 5 bases and the J gene lost 1 base, with 20 bases spanning the gap.

Comments on this clone: At one of its ends the junction is not consistent with the germline gene, which may arise from a read error. The chain carries TRBV6-4 and TRBJ2-1, with TRBD1 matching 8 bases. Germline values: CDR1 MRHNA, CDR2 SNTAGT. The CDR3 contains 15 residues. CDR3 in DNA: TGTGCCAGCAGTGTTGGACAGGGAGTTTACAATGGGCAGTTCTTC. Protein: CASSVGQGVYNGQFF.

The rearrangement links TRBV29-1 to TRBJ1-2; 7 nucleotides line up with TRBD1. The germline V gene has CDR1 SQVTM and CDR2 ANQGSEA. Trimming cost V 6 bases and J 0 bases; bases outside gene matches: 10. The CDR3 spans 15 residues. CDR3 loop: CSVSGTVYSNYGYTF. DNA of the CDR3: TGCAGCGTCTCCGGGACAGTATACTCTAACTATGGCTACACCTTC.

V is TRBV7-8 and J is TRBJ1-2, with TRBD1 matching over 8 bases. J lost 4 bases, V lost 5 bases, and 12 bases had no gene match. Germline CDR1 reads SGHVS; CDR2 reads FQNEAQ. This CDR3 comprises 16 residues. The CDR3 reads CASSQSPPGGTYGYTF. DNA for the CDR3: TGTGCCAGCAGCCAAAGCCCGCCAGGGGGCACCTATGGCTACACCTTC.

The gene calls are TRBV14 and TRBJ1-5; TRBD1 matches at 7 bases. Germline CDR1 SGHDN, CDR2 FVKESK. This CDR3 comprises 13 residues. The J segment lost 4 bases and the V segment lost 4 bases, leaving 1 base of the junction unmatched. The CDR3 sequence: CASSRDSNQPQHF. For the CDR3, the DNA is TGTGCCAGCAGCCGGGACAGTAATCAGCCCCAGCATTTT.

This clone was counted between two and nine times. The CDR3 coding sequence is TGTGCCAGCCGCCGACAGGGTGGAGGCGAGCAGTACTTC. It yields the protein CASRRQGGGEQYF. This chain connects TRBV6-1 to TRBJ2-7; 7 bases line up with TRBD1. This CDR3 spans 13 amino acids. With 8 bases clipped from V and 6 bases from J, the junction kept 10 bases outside the gene matches. The germline gives CDR1 MNHNS, CDR2 SASEGT.

The gene calls are TRBV6-5 and TRBJ2-3, with 9 bases fitting TRBD1. The trim removed 4 bases at V and 5 bases at J, leaving 7 bases unmatched. Germline V gene data show CDR1 as MNHEY and CDR2 as SVGAGI. The CDR3 covers 15 residues. DNA for the CDR3: TGTGCCAGCAGTTCCCTGACAGGGGGTAAAGATACGCAGTATTTT. It yields the protein CASSSLTGGKDTQYF.

The chain combines TRBV27 with TRBJ2-3, with 9 bases fitting TRBD1. With 7 bases clipped from V and 3 bases from J, the junction kept 2 bases outside the gene matches. The CDR3 is 13 residues long. The V gene's germline CDR1 is MNHEY and CDR2 SMNVEV (reference sequence). CDR3 in amino acids: CASKTGGTDTQYF. The CDR3 nucleotides are TGTGCCAGCAAGACAGGGGGTACAGATACGCAGTATTTT.

In its sample, this clone was seen once. The rearrangement links TRBV2 to TRBJ2-7, with TRBD2 matching 9 bases. This CDR3 is built from 16 residues. The germline V gene has CDR1 SNHLY and CDR2 FYNNEI. Trimming cost V 7 bases and J 3 bases; bases outside gene matches: 13. In nucleotides, the CDR3 is TGTGCCAGCAACCGCGGGGTAGCGGGGGACCTCTACGAGCAGTACTTC. Translated, it gives CASNRGVAGDLYEQYF.

This chain links TRBV5-1 with TRBJ1-5; unclear D gene. V dropped 1 base and J dropped 3 bases, with 5 bases sitting between them. CDR3 length equals 13 residues. In germline, CDR1 is SGHRS, CDR2 YFSETQ. CDR3 sequence: CASSLYVNQPQHF. CDR3 bases: TGCGCCAGCAGCTTGTATGTCAATCAGCCCCAGCATTTT. The whole variable domain, remainder taken from reference TRBV5-1 and TRBJ1-5, is KAGVTQTPRYLIKTRGQQVTLSCSPISGHRSVSWYQQTPGQGLQFLFEYFSETQRNKGNFPGRFSGRQFSNSRSEMNVSTLELGDSALYLCASSLYVNQPQHFGDGTRLSIL.

This clone was observed a few times. This sequence joins TRBV18 and TRBJ1-1; a weak D match, TRBD1 (6 bases). The CDR3 is 13 residues long. Germline V gene data show CDR1 as KGHSH and CDR2 as LQKENI. The V and J ends lost 6 bases and 1 base respectively, with 9 bases between them. CDR3 sequence (DNA): TGTGCCAGCTCGAGGGACAAGAACACTGAAGCTTTCTTT. Amino acids: CASSRDKNTEAFF. Complete variable domain (other parts from reference TRBV18 and TRBJ1-1): NAGVMQNPRHLVRRRGQEARLRCSPMKGHSHVYWYRQLPEEGLKFMVYLQKENIIDESGMPKERFSAEFPKEGPSILRIQQVVRGDSAAYFCASSRDKNTEAFFGQGTRLTVV.

The V and J genes are TRBV7-2 and TRBJ2-5; 7 bases align to TRBD2. Germline CDR1 is SGHTA and CDR2 is FQGNSA. This CDR3 has 17 residues. After removal of 1 base from V and 4 bases from J, the junction contained 12 bases not matched to a gene. CDR3 DNA sequence: TGTGCCAGCAGCTTAGGCTTGACTAGCAGGAGGGCAGAGACCCAGTACTTC. This codes for CASSLGLTSRRAETQYF.

This clone has just a few counts. The V call is TRBV10-3, the J call TRBJ1-5; 7 nucleotides agree with TRBD1. With 6 bases clipped from V and 2 bases from J, the junction kept 1 base outside the gene matches. Germline values: CDR1 ENHRY, CDR2 SYGVKD. The CDR3 is 13 amino acids. The CDR3: CAIRGQRNQPQHF. The CDR3 DNA reads as TGTGCCATCAGGGGACAGCGCAATCAGCCCCAGCATTTT.

The chain combines TRBV14 with TRBJ2-1; 16 bases are shared with TRBD2. V lost 5 bases to trimming and J lost 8 bases; unmatched junction nucleotides: 15. Germline V gene sequence: CDR1 SGHDN, CDR2 FVKESK. The CDR3 is 19 amino acids. CDR3 sequence (DNA): TGTGCCAGCAGCAGGCTCGATACCGGGACTAGCGGGAGGGCCTATGAGCAGTTCTTC. It specifies CASSRLDTGTSGRAYEQFF.

The chain joins TRBV5-4 to TRBJ2-7; 8 nucleotides match TRBD1. The CDR3 extends over 13 amino acids. Trimming at V came to 2 bases and at J to 12 bases, leaving 10 bases not matched to a gene. The germline gives CDR1 SGHNT, CDR2 YYREEE (reference sequence). The CDR3 DNA reads as TGTGCCAGCAGCTTTAAGGACAGGGCATTACGGTACTTC. This gives the protein CASSFKDRALRYF. The whole variable domain, filled in from reference TRBV5-4 and TRBJ2-7, reads ETGVTQSPTHLIKTRGQQVTLRCSSQSGHNTVSWYQQALGQGPQFIFQYYREEENGRGNFPPRFSGLQFPNYSSELNVNALELDDSALYLCASSFKDRALRYFGPGTRLTVT.

The gene calls are TRBV6-6 and TRBJ1-4, with D possibly being TRBD1 (6 bases). From germline, CDR1 is MNHNY and CDR2 SVGAGI (reference sequence). The CDR3 sequence is 16 residues long. V was shortened by 2 bases and J by 0 bases, with 10 bases between the two germline ends. The CDR3 loop reads CASSYHRQATNEKLFF. CDR3 DNA sequence: TGTGCCAGCAGTTACCACCGACAGGCAACTAATGAAAAACTGTTTTTT.

The rearrangement joins TRBV13 to TRBJ1-2; 10 bases align to TRBD1. The germline V gene has CDR1 PRHDT and CDR2 FYEKMQ (reference sequence). J lost 1 base, V lost 4 bases, and 6 bases had no gene match. The CDR3 covers 16 residues. CDR3 region: CASSSAGTGVNYGYTF. DNA for the CDR3: TGTGCCAGCAGCTCAGCCGGGACAGGGGTTAACTATGGCTACACCTTC. Full variable domain (remainder filled in from reference TRBV13 and TRBJ1-2): AAGVIQSPRHLIKEKRETATLKCYPIPRHDTVYWYQQGPGQDPQFLISFYEKMQSDKGSIPDRFSAQQFSDYHSELNMSSLELGDSALYFCASSSAGTGVNYGYTFGSGTRLTVV.